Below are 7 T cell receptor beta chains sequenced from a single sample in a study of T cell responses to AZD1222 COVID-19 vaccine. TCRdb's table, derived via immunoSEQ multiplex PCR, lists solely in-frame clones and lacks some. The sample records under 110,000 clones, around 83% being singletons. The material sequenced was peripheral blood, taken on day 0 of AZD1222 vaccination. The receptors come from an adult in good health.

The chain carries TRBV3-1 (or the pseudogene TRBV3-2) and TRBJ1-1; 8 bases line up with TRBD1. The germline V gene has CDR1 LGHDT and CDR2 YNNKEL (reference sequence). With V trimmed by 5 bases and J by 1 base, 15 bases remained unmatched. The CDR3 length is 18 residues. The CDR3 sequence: CASSSHGQGADWNTEAFF. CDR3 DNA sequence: TGTGCCAGCAGCTCACATGGACAGGGCGCAGACTGGAACACTGAAGCTTTCTTT.

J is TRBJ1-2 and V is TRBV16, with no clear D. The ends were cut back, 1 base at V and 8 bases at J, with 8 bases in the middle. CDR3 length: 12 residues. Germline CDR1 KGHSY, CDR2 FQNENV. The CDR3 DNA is TGTGCCAGCAGCCAATTGAAAGGGGGCTACACCTTC. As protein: CASSQLKGGYTF.

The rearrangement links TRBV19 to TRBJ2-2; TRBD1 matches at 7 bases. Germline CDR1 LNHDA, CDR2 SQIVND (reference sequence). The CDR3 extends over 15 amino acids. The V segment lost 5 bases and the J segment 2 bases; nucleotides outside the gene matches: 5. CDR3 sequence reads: CASSRDRVNTGELFF. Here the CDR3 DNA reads TGTGCCAGTAGTCGAGACAGGGTCAACACCGGGGAGCTGTTTTTT.

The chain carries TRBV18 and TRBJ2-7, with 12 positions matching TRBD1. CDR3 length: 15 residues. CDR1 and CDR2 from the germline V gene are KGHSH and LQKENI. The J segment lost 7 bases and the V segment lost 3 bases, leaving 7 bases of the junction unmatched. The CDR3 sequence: CASSPLGQGADEQYF. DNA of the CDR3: TGTGCCAGCTCACCCTTGGGACAGGGGGCGGATGAGCAGTACTTC.

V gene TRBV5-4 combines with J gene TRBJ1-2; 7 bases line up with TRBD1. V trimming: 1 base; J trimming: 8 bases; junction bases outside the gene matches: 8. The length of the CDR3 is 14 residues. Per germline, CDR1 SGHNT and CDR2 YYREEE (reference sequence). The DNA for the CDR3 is TGTGCCAGCAGCTTGAGGGGGCTGGTCAGGGGCTACACCTTC. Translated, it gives CASSLRGLVRGYTF.

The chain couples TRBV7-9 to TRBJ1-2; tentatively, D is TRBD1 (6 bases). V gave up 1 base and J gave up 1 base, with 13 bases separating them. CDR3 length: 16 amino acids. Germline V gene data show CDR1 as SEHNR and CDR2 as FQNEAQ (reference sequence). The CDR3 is CASSLDTGQHNYGYTF. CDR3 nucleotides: TGTGCCAGCAGCTTAGACACAGGGCAACATAACTATGGCTACACCTTC.

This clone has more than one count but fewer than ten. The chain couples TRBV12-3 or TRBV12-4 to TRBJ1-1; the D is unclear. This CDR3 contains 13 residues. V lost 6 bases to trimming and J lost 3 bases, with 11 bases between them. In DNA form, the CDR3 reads TGTGCCAGCAGGGACCAGAGATACACTGAAGCTTTCTTT. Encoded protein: CASRDQRYTEAFF.